This entry concerns a single T cell receptor beta chain. Its target is not known. The sample originates from a study of T cell responses to AZD1222 COVID-19 vaccine. Study-wide findings and caveats: Among those given AZD1222, only 6 or 7 were seropositive at baseline. Spike-specific TCR depth and breadth grew after two AZD1222 doses. Reportedly, close to half of spike-specific TCRs are directed against unmutated variant regions.

Only in-frame clones appear in the TCRdb table, and some are missing; sequencing was by immunoSEQ multiplex PCR. Of about 85,000 clones in the sample, about 90% were seen once. Per germline, CDR1 KGHDR and CDR2 SFDVKD. V was clipped by 2 bases and J by 7 bases, with 19 bases between them. The CDR3 consists of 16 residues. This material consisted of peripheral blood, taken on day 0 of AZD1222 vaccination. The rearrangement joins TRBV24-1 to TRBJ1-2; D remains ambiguous. The clonotype originates from an adult in good health. The CDR3 reads CATSDSALSEGGGYTF. In DNA form, the CDR3 reads TGTGCCACCAGTGATTCGGCTTTGTCCGAAGGAGGTGGCTACACCTTC.